These 26 T cell receptor beta chains were all obtained from the same sample, sequenced in a study of cytomegalovirus exposure and HLA in healthy donors. Profiled with immunoSEQ multiplex PCR; TCRdb holds only in-frame clones, not every one. In the table there are 70,000 or so clones, approximately 94% of which are singletons. Input material: PBMCs. Source of these receptors: a woman aged 18-29 years in good health and CMV-seronegative.

Only a few counts were recorded for this clone. Sequence at one end of the junction differs from germline and may be a read error. CDR3 loop: CASTLGLGTDTQYF. The CDR3 DNA reads TGTGCCAGCACCTTGGGACTAGGGACAGATACGCAGTATTTT. The rearrangement joins TRBV5-4 to TRBJ2-3, with 8 bases matching TRBD2. Germline CDR1 is SGHNT and CDR2 is YYREEE (reference sequence). The CDR3 extends over 14 amino acids.

Only a few counts were recorded for this clone. The genes are TRBV5-1 and TRBJ1-2; 7 nucleotides agree with TRBD1. After removal of 4 bases from V and 1 base from J, the junction contained 13 bases not matched to a gene. The CDR3 is 17 amino acids. Germline CDR1 SGHRS, CDR2 YFSETQ. CDR3 residues: CASSPPGQSSGNYGYTF. CDR3 DNA sequence: TGCGCCAGCAGCCCCCCGGGACAGTCGAGCGGTAACTATGGCTACACCTTC.

This chain joins TRBV5-4 and TRBJ2-3; possible D gene TRBD2, 6 bases. The CDR3 sequence is 14 residues long. Germline assignment: CDR1 SGHNT and CDR2 YYREEE (reference sequence). The V end lost 4 bases, the J end lost 2 bases, and 11 bases lay between the germline ends. CDR3 region: CASSAGTLTDTQYF. The DNA for the CDR3 is TGTGCCAGCAGCGCCGGGACTCTCACAGATACGCAGTATTTT.

The gene calls are TRBV27 and TRBJ2-3; TRBD2 matches 7 bases. With V trimmed by 7 bases and J by 5 bases, 9 bases remained unmatched. The germline V gene has CDR1 MNHEY and CDR2 SMNVEV (reference sequence). This CDR3 has 14 residues. CDR3 amino acids: CASTEFGGGDTQYF. CDR3 coding DNA: TGTGCCAGCACTGAGTTTGGGGGGGGAGATACGCAGTATTTT.

The chain is built from TRBV7-6 and TRBJ2-7; D not resolved. The V end was cut by 5 bases, the J end by 2 bases, with 7 bases between. The CDR3 contains 12 residues. Germline V lookup: CDR1 SGHVS, CDR2 FNYEAQ. The CDR3 loop reads CASSPQTYEQYF. The DNA for the CDR3 is TGTGCCAGCAGCCCCCAGACCTACGAGCAGTACTTC.

The chain combines TRBV19 with TRBJ1-1, with 7 positions matching TRBD1. This CDR3 contains 17 residues. The germline gives CDR1 LNHDA, CDR2 SQIVND (reference sequence). Trimming cost V 7 bases and J 0 bases; bases outside gene matches: 14. CDR3 in amino acids: CASIHQRGRTMNTEAFF. In DNA form, the CDR3 reads TGTGCCAGTATACATCAAAGGGGGCGGACAATGAACACTGAAGCTTTCTTT.

This chain connects TRBV2 to TRBJ1-5, with 9 bases fitting TRBD1. Germline V gene lookup returns CDR1 SNHLY and CDR2 FYNNEI. Unmatched junction bases numbered 7, after V lost 4 bases and J lost 6 bases. The CDR3 totals 15 residues. The DNA for the CDR3 is TGTGCCAGCAGTGCCCCCGGACAGGGGACTCAGCCCCAGCATTTT. As protein: CASSAPGQGTQPQHF. Combining the CDR3 with reference TRBV2 and TRBJ1-5 gives the whole variable domain EPEVTQTPSHQVTQMGQEVILRCVPISNHLYFYWYRQILGQKVEFLVSFYNNEISEKSEIFDDQFSVERPDGSNFTLKIRSTKLEDSAMYFCASSAPGQGTQPQHFGDGTRLSIL.

This clone was seen just once. The sample contains more than one DNA sequence encoding this CDR3. This sequence joins TRBV18 and TRBJ2-1; 15 bases are a match to TRBD2. Looked up from germline, CDR1 is KGHSH and CDR2 is LQKENI. The CDR3 sequence is 15 residues long. V lost 3 bases and J lost 7; bases outside the gene matches: 1. The CDR3 protein is CASSPGLAGGNEQFF. The DNA for the CDR3 is TGTGCCAGCTCACCTGGACTAGCGGGGGGGAATGAGCAGTTCTTC.

The rearrangement links TRBV4-1 to TRBJ2-5; 7 bases match TRBD2. The V segment lost 5 bases and the J segment 1 base; nucleotides outside the gene matches: 7. The CDR3 consists of 15 residues. CDR1 and CDR2 (germline): MGHRA, YSYEKL. The CDR3 spells CASSSVSGGQETQYF. The DNA of the CDR3 is TGCGCCAGCAGCTCCGTCTCGGGGGGCCAAGAGACCCAGTACTTC.

This sequence joins TRBV4-1 and TRBJ1-1; no reliable D call. V shed 1 base and J shed 3 bases, with 6 bases lying between them. This CDR3 contains 13 residues. Germline CDR1 reads MGHRA; CDR2 reads YSYEKL. The CDR3 loop is CASSQAGYTEAFF. DNA of the CDR3: TGCGCCAGCAGCCAAGCAGGTTACACTGAAGCTTTCTTT.

The chain combines TRBV9 with TRBJ2-2; tentatively, D is TRBD2 (6 bases). Germline V CDR1 and CDR2: SGDLS, YYNGEE. V dropped 0 bases and J dropped 7 bases, with 13 bases sitting between them. The CDR3 length is 15 residues. In DNA, the CDR3 is TGTGCCAGCAGCGTAGGACTAGACGTAGGCGGGGAGCTGTTTTTT. Translation: CASSVGLDVGGELFF.

The chain is built from TRBV7-8 and TRBJ2-5, with D possibly being TRBD1 (6 bases). Germline lookup yields CDR1 SGHVS and CDR2 FQNEAQ. Trimming cost V 5 bases and J 2 bases, with 18 bases left between them. This CDR3 comprises 16 residues. The CDR3 loop is CASSLTPYRAQETQYF. The CDR3 DNA follows: TGTGCCAGCAGCCTAACCCCGTACAGGGCACAAGAGACCCAGTACTTC.

The genes are TRBV2 and TRBJ2-7; TRBD2 is a possible D gene (5 bases). Per germline, CDR1 SNHLY and CDR2 FYNNEI. Trimming pared 4 bases from V and 6 bases from J, leaving 16 bases between. There are 14 residues in the CDR3. In DNA form, the CDR3 reads TGTGCCAGCAGTGGAAGGACTGCCCTGGGCGAGCAGTACTTC. As protein: CASSGRTALGEQYF.

V usage is TRBV7-2 and J usage is TRBJ2-7; 8 positions match TRBD2. Germline-derived CDR1 and CDR2 are SGHTA and FQGNSA. The CDR3 covers 17 residues. Germline trimming cut 0 bases from V and 2 bases from J; bases unmatched to any gene: 9. Here the CDR3 reads CASSLAISPGGAYEQYF. Written as DNA, the CDR3 is TGTGCCAGCAGCTTAGCCATCTCTCCCGGGGGGGCCTACGAGCAGTACTTC.

This clone was recorded a few times. The rearrangement joins TRBV18 to TRBJ2-5; D is unresolved. The CDR3 runs to 15 residues. With 0 bases removed from V and 4 bases from J, the gap between germline ends came to 12 bases. The germline gives CDR1 KGHSH, CDR2 LQKENI. The CDR3 protein is CASSPPVSLGETQYF. CDR3 DNA: TGTGCCAGCTCACCACCGGTCTCCCTAGGAGAGACCCAGTACTTC. The variable domain in full, completed from reference TRBV18 and TRBJ2-5, reads NAGVMQNPRHLVRRRGQEARLRCSPMKGHSHVYWYRQLPEEGLKFMVYLQKENIIDESGMPKERFSAEFPKEGPSILRIQQVVRGDSAAYFCASSPPVSLGETQYFGPGTRLLVL.

The chain links TRBV29-1 to TRBJ2-7; TRBD1 matches at 7 bases. Germline-derived CDR1 and CDR2 are SQVTM and ANQGSEA. The CDR3 is 13 residues long. The trim removed 7 bases at V and 2 bases at J, leaving 8 bases unmatched. The CDR3 sequence: CSAPGTDPYEQYF. Written as DNA, the CDR3 is TGCAGCGCTCCCGGGACAGACCCCTACGAGCAGTACTTC.

V is TRBV14 and J is TRBJ1-1; D is uncertain. Germline values: CDR1 SGHDN, CDR2 FVKESK. Deletions cut 0 bases from V and 6 bases from J, with 17 bases between. The CDR3 length is 16 residues. CDR3 sequence: CASSQDHSRAAAEAFF. The DNA of the CDR3 is TGTGCCAGCAGCCAAGATCATAGCCGGGCAGCGGCTGAAGCTTTCTTT.

V gene TRBV11-2 combines with J gene TRBJ2-5, with 7 bases identical to TRBD2. The V gene's germline CDR1 is SGHAT and CDR2 FQNNGV. The V gene end was trimmed by 7 bases and the J gene end by 1 base; junction bases not matched to a gene: 3. This CDR3 spans 13 amino acids. DNA of the CDR3: TGTGCCAGCACGTTAGCGGGCCAAGAGACCCAGTACTTC. The encoded protein is CASTLAGQETQYF.

The table lists this clone with a count of one. The chain has TRBV29-1 and TRBJ2-3; perhaps TRBD1 as D (6 bases). V lost 2 bases and J 4 bases, leaving 10 bases between the germline ends. This CDR3 is 13 amino acids long. Per germline, CDR1 SQVTM and CDR2 ANQGSEA. CDR3 in DNA: TGCAGCGTTGAAAGGGGGATTGCAGATACGCAGTATTTT. It specifies CSVERGIADTQYF.

The chain combines TRBV6-1 with TRBJ2-1; D not resolved. Trimming pared 4 bases from V and 5 bases from J, leaving 6 bases between. In germline, CDR1 is MNHNS, CDR2 SASEGT. The CDR3 loop spans 12 amino acids. In nucleotides, the CDR3 is TGTGCCAGCAGTGTAGTAGACAATGAGCAGTTCTTC. Its translation is CASSVVDNEQFF.

The chain recombines TRBV4-2 with TRBJ1-5; 10 positions match TRBD1. There are 14 residues in the CDR3. Germline V gene data show CDR1 as LGHNA and CDR2 as YNFKEQ. V trimming: 1 base; J trimming: 11 bases; junction bases outside the gene matches: 5. The CDR3 sequence is CASSQGQGARSQHF. The DNA for the CDR3 is TGTGCCAGCAGCCAAGGACAGGGGGCACGGTCCCAGCATTTT.

The chain combines TRBV7-2 with TRBJ1-2, with 8 positions matching TRBD1. Germline CDR1 is SGHTA and CDR2 is FQGNSA. The CDR3 length is 16 residues. The junction had 17 bases not matched to a gene; V was cut back by 6 bases and J by 8 bases. CDR3 sequence reads: CASRSTRQGPGGGYTF. CDR3 in DNA: TGTGCCAGCAGGTCCACGCGACAGGGGCCAGGGGGAGGCTACACCTTC.

To note about this clone: Other DNA sequences in the same sample also yield this CDR3. V usage is TRBV9 and J usage is TRBJ1-6; D unresolved. This CDR3 contains 14 residues. V was pared by 0 bases and J by 4 bases, with 5 bases between. Germline loops: CDR1 SGDLS, CDR2 YYNGEE. CDR3 DNA sequence: TGTGCCAGCAGCGTAGGGCGGTATAATTCACCCCTCCACTTT. Amino acid sequence: CASSVGRYNSPLHF.

The J gene is TRBJ2-7, the V gene TRBV29-1; 9 positions match TRBD1. V lost 7 bases to trimming and J lost 3 bases; unmatched junction nucleotides: 10. The CDR3 totals 14 residues. Per germline, CDR1 SQVTM and CDR2 ANQGSEA. The CDR3 reads CSARTGTGNYEQYF. Here the CDR3 DNA reads TGCAGCGCCAGGACCGGGACAGGGAACTACGAGCAGTACTTC.

V usage is TRBV28 and J usage is TRBJ1-3; 9 bases are a match to TRBD1. The CDR3 length is 17 residues. Germline V gene lookup returns CDR1 MDHEN and CDR2 SYDVKM. Trimming cost V 5 bases and J 0 bases; bases outside gene matches: 8. This chain's CDR3 is CASSPGTGKFSGNTIYF. The DNA of the CDR3 is TGTGCCAGCAGTCCCGGGACAGGGAAATTCTCTGGAAACACCATATATTTT.

V and J are TRBV19 and TRBJ2-7, with TRBD2 matching over 7 bases. The V gene's germline CDR1 is LNHDA and CDR2 SQIVND (reference sequence). J lost 3 bases, V lost 6 bases, and 14 bases had no gene match. The CDR3 spans 16 residues. CDR3 DNA sequence: TGTGCCAGTAGCTCCCTGGGCGGGAGCGGACTCTACGAGCAGTACTTC. This gives the protein CASSSLGGSGLYEQYF.